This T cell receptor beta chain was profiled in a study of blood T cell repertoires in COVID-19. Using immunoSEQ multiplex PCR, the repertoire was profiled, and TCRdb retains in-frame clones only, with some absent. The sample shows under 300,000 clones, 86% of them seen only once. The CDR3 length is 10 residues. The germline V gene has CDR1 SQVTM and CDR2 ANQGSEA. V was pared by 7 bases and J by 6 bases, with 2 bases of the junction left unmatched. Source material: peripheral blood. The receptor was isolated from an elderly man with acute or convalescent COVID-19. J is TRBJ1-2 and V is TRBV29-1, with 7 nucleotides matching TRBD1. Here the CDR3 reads CSADRDGYTF. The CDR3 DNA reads TGCAGCGCCGACAGGGATGGCTACACCTTC.